Following are 2 T cell receptor beta chains from one sample sequenced in a study of T cells in Graves' hyperthyroidism and ophthalmopathy. RNA transcripts gave rise to amplified TCR beta CDR3 regions. HTBI primers were used for first-round RT-PCR of the TCR CDR3. TCRdb re-analysed the multiplex PCR reads in MiXCR, keeping a single row per CDR3 protein. The sample lists 350,000 to 450,000 distinct CDR3 sequences, over 11% seen once, with around 10% in the top ten. Sequenced: blood. These TCRs come from a woman aged 55-69 years with Graves' hyperthyroidism.

This clonotype has at least ten counts. The V and J genes are TRBV28 and TRBJ2-1; 11 bases fit TRBD2. CDR3 length equals 16 residues. The V gene end was trimmed by 1 base and the J gene end by 4 bases; junction bases not matched to a gene: 3. The germline V gene encodes CDR1 MDHEN and CDR2 SYDVKM. CDR3 sequence: CASSLLRTSGYNEQFF. The CDR3 DNA reads as TGTGCCAGCAGTTTATTGAGGACTAGCGGGTACAATGAGCAGTTCTTC.

This clonotype was observed a handful of times. The CDR3 here is CAIGDTDTQYF. The CDR3, as DNA: TGTGCCATCGGGGACACAGATACGCAGTATTTT. The V call is TRBV10-3, the J call TRBJ2-3; D gene ambiguous. Trimming stripped 8 bases from V and 2 bases from J, with 5 bases between. In germline, CDR1 is ENHRY, CDR2 SYGVKD. The CDR3 covers 11 residues.